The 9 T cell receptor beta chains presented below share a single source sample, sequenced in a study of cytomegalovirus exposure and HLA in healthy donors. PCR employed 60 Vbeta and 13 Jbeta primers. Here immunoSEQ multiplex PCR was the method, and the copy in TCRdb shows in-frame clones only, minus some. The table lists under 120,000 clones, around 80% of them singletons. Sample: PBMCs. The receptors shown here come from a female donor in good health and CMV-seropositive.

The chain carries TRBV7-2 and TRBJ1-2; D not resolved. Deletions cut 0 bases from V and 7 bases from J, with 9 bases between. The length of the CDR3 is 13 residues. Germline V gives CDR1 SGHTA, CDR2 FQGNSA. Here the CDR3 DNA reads TGTGCCAGCAGCTTAGCTACCACGGGTGGCTACACCTTC. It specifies CASSLATTGGYTF.

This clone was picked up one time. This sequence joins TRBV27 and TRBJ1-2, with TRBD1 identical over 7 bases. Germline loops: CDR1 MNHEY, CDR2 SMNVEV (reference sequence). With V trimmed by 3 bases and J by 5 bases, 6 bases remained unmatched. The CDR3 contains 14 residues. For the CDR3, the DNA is TGTGCCAGCAGTTTGGACGGGACAGCTTATGGCTACACCTTC. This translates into CASSLDGTAYGYTF.

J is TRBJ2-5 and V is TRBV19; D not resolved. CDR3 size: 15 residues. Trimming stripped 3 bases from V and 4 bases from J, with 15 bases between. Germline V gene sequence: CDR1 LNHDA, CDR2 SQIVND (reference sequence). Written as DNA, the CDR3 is TGTGCCAGTAGTATTGGTATAGCATCGACAGAGACCCAGTACTTC. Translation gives CASSIGIASTETQYF.

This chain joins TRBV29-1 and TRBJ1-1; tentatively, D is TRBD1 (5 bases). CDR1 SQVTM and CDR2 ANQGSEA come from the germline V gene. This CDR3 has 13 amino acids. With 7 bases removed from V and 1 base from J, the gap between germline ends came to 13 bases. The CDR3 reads CSAHSGGNTEAFF. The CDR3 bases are TGCAGCGCTCATAGCGGGGGGAACACTGAAGCTTTCTTT.

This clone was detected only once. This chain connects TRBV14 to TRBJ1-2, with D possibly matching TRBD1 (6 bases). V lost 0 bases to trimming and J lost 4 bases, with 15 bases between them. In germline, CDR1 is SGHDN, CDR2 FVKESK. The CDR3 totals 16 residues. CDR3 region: CASSQDRAGDGYGYTF. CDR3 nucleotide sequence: TGTGCCAGCAGCCAAGACCGGGCAGGGGATGGCTATGGCTACACCTTC.

CDR3 amino acids: CASSSKALGHEQFF. CDR3 bases: TGTGCCAGCAGCTCCAAAGCACTGGGCCATGAGCAGTTCTTC. The rearrangement links TRBV7-3 to TRBJ2-1; D unresolved. Germline lookup yields CDR1 SGHTA and CDR2 FQGTGA. Trimming pared 4 bases from V and 8 bases from J, leaving 15 bases between. This CDR3 region has 14 residues.

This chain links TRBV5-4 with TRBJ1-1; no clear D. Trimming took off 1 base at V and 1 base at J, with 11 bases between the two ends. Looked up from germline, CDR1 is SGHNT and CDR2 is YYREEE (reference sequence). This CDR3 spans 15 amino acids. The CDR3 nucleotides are TGTGCCAGCAGCTTGCCGAACAGAAAGAACACTGAAGCTTTCTTT. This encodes CASSLPNRKNTEAFF.

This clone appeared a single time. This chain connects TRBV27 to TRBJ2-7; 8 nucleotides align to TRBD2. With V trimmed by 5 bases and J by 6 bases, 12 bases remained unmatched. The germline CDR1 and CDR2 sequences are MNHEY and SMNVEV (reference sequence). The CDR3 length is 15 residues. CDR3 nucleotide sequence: TGTGCCAGCAGTCCACATAGCGGGGTCTGGTTCGAGCAGTACTTC. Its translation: CASSPHSGVWFEQYF.

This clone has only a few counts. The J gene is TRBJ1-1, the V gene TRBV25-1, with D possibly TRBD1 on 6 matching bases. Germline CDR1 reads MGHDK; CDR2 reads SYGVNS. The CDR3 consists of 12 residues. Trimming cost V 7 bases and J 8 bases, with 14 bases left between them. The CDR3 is CASTPGGAEAFF. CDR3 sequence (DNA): TGTGCCAGCACCCCCGGGGGGGCAGAAGCTTTCTTT.